These T cell receptor beta chains were read from a single sample in a study of read filtering for tumor transcriptome and immune sequencing. TCRdb passed the reads through MiXCR, listing each CDR3 protein once. The table records 40,000 or so distinct CDR3 sequences, approximately 12% of them present only once. The material sequenced was a population of CD138-negative cells sorted from bone marrow. The source is a donor aged 40 or over with multiple myeloma. The CDR3 runs from the conserved cysteine through the conserved F or W. D genes are given only for firm matches. A clone size is listed for some rows: how often the clone was seen (once, few, many), or a class if it is expanded.

cdr3_length: 14; clone_size: many; v_call: TRBV28; j_call: TRBJ2-1; d_call: -; cdr3_nt: TGTGCCAGCAAATTCGGGACCGATTACAATGAGCAGTTCTTC; cdr3_aa: CASKFGTDYNEQFF
cdr3_length: 21; clone_size: -; v_call: TRBV5-1; j_call: TRBJ2-5; d_call: TRBD1; cdr3_nt: TGCGCCAGCAGCTTGTCGTTATCGATGGGGTTTGCGGGACAGGGTGCGGAGACCCAGTACTTC; cdr3_aa: CASSLSLSMGFAGQGAETQYF
cdr3_length: 11; clone_size: medium-sized; v_call: TRBV20-1; j_call: TRBJ2-1; d_call: -; cdr3_nt: TGCAGTGCTAGCCCTTCTCATGAGCAGTTCTTC; cdr3_aa: CSASPSHEQFF
cdr3_length: 17; clone_size: many; v_call: TRBV7-8; j_call: TRBJ2-5; d_call: TRBD2; cdr3_nt: TGTGCCAGCAGCTTAGCACCTAGCGGGGGGCCCCAAGAGACCCAGTACTTC; cdr3_aa: CASSLAPSGGPQETQYF
cdr3_length: 15; clone_size: many; v_call: TRBV28; j_call: TRBJ2-7; d_call: -; cdr3_nt: TGTGCCAGCAGTTATACTGGGTCCCCGTCCTACGAGCAGTACTTC; cdr3_aa: CASSYTGSPSYEQYF
cdr3_length: 15; clone_size: -; v_call: TRBV7-6; j_call: TRBJ2-2; d_call: -; cdr3_nt: TGTGCCAGCAGTCAAGGGACCTCCTCCACCGGGGAGCCGTCTTTT; cdr3_aa: CASSQGTSSTGEPSF
cdr3_length: 16; clone_size: many; v_call: TRBV27; j_call: TRBJ1-6; d_call: -; cdr3_nt: TGTGCCAGCAGTTTTAGGAAGGAAAGGTTGAATTCACCCCTCCACTTT; cdr3_aa: CASSFRKERLNSPLHF
cdr3_length: 14; clone_size: many; v_call: TRBV29-1; j_call: TRBJ1-1; d_call: -; cdr3_nt: TGCAGCGCACAGGCTAATTGGAGAAACACTGAAGCTTTCTTT; cdr3_aa: CSAQANWRNTEAFF
cdr3_length: 15; clone_size: many; v_call: TRBV11-1; j_call: TRBJ2-3; d_call: TRBD2; cdr3_nt: TGTGCCAGCAGCGCCGGACTAGCGGGGGAAGATACGCAGTATTTT; cdr3_aa: CASSAGLAGEDTQYF
cdr3_length: 18; clone_size: few; v_call: TRBV6-1; j_call: TRBJ1-5; d_call: TRBD1; cdr3_nt: TGTGCCAGCAGCCACTCTATTCCGGGACAGATTAGCAATCAGCCCCAGCATTTT; cdr3_aa: CASSHSIPGQISNQPQHF
cdr3_length: 16; clone_size: many; v_call: TRBV13; j_call: TRBJ2-2; d_call: TRBD1; cdr3_nt: TGTGCCAGCAGCATCACCGGGACAGCGAACACCGGGGAGCTGTTTTTT; cdr3_aa: CASSITGTANTGELFF
cdr3_length: 17; clone_size: many; v_call: TRBV29-1; j_call: TRBJ2-3; d_call: -; cdr3_nt: TGCAGCGTTGAAGATTGGGGGGGGCCCCCCGGGACAGATACGCAGTATTTT; cdr3_aa: CSVEDWGGPPGTDTQYF
cdr3_length: 15; clone_size: many; v_call: TRBV10-3; j_call: TRBJ2-1; d_call: TRBD1; cdr3_nt: TGTGCCATCAGTGTTGCCGGGACAGCTTATAATGAGCAGTTCTTC; cdr3_aa: CAISVAGTAYNEQFF
cdr3_length: 15; clone_size: few; v_call: TRBV18; j_call: TRBJ2-3; d_call: TRBD2; cdr3_nt: TGTGCCAGCTCACACCCCGCGGGGGGGGCAGATACGCAGTATTTT; cdr3_aa: CASSHPAGGADTQYF
cdr3_length: 16; clone_size: many; v_call: TRBV7-9; j_call: TRBJ2-2; d_call: TRBD2; cdr3_nt: TGTGCCAGCAGCCCTGCGGGGACTAGCGATACGGGGGAGCTGTTTTTT; cdr3_aa: CASSPAGTSDTGELFF
cdr3_length: 16; clone_size: many; v_call: TRBV20-1; j_call: TRBJ2-2; d_call: TRBD2; cdr3_nt: TGCAGTGCTCCGCTCTTAGCGGGAACGAACACCGGGGAGCTGTTTTTT; cdr3_aa: CSAPLLAGTNTGELFF
cdr3_length: 18; clone_size: many; v_call: TRBV9; j_call: TRBJ2-3; d_call: TRBD2; cdr3_nt: TGTGCCAGCAGCGTAGCTTCTACTAGCGGGGGACCCACAGATACGCAGTATTTT; cdr3_aa: CASSVASTSGGPTDTQYF
cdr3_length: 18; clone_size: many; v_call: TRBV20-1; j_call: TRBJ2-2; d_call: -; cdr3_nt: TGCAGTGCTAGCCCTGTAGGGATCCCGGGACGGCCCACCGGGGAGCTGTTTTTT; cdr3_aa: CSASPVGIPGRPTGELFF
cdr3_length: 17; clone_size: many; v_call: TRBV21-1; j_call: TRBJ2-3; d_call: -; cdr3_nt: TGTGCCAGCAGCCGAGAGGTGGCAGGAACTAGCACAGATACGCAGTATTTT; cdr3_aa: CASSREVAGTSTDTQYF
cdr3_length: 13; clone_size: -; v_call: TRBV7-9; j_call: TRBJ2-2; d_call: -; cdr3_nt: TGTGCCAGCAGCAACGAAAACACCGGGGAGCTGTTTTTT; cdr3_aa: CASSNENTGELFF
cdr3_length: 17; clone_size: many; v_call: TRBV15; j_call: TRBJ1-4; d_call: -; cdr3_nt: TGTGCCACCAGCAGCGGCCGTATCACAAGATATAATGAAAAACTGTTTTTT; cdr3_aa: CATSSGRITRYNEKLFF
cdr3_length: 15; clone_size: many; v_call: TRBV7-9; j_call: TRBJ2-2; d_call: -; cdr3_nt: TGTGCCAGCAACCCCACCCGGGCGAACACCGGGGAGCTGTTTTTT; cdr3_aa: CASNPTRANTGELFF
cdr3_length: 15; clone_size: many; v_call: TRBV10-3; j_call: TRBJ2-6; d_call: -; cdr3_nt: TGTGCCATCAGTGTATGGGGGGACGGGGCCAACGTCCTGACTTTC; cdr3_aa: CAISVWGDGANVLTF
cdr3_length: 18; clone_size: few; v_call: TRBV27; j_call: TRBJ1-5; d_call: -; cdr3_nt: TGTGCCAGCAGCCCACCCGGGACGGCACTCCGTGGCAATCAGACCCGGCATTTT; cdr3_aa: CASSPPGTALRGNQTRHF
cdr3_length: 13; clone_size: many; v_call: TRBV7-3; j_call: TRBJ2-3; d_call: -; cdr3_nt: TGTGCCAGCAGCTTAACGGTAGCAGATACGCAGTATTTT; cdr3_aa: CASSLTVADTQYF
cdr3_length: 17; clone_size: -; v_call: TRBV11-2; j_call: TRBJ2-1; d_call: -; cdr3_nt: TGTGCCAGCAGCTTGGCGGGTCAGGGGGGTTTTATCTATGAGCAGTTCTTC; cdr3_aa: CASSLAGQGGFIYEQFF
cdr3_length: 12; clone_size: many; v_call: TRBV20-1; j_call: TRBJ2-7; d_call: -; cdr3_nt: TGCAGTGCTACGGACACGTCTTACGAGCAGTACTTC; cdr3_aa: CSATDTSYEQYF
cdr3_length: 13; clone_size: many; v_call: TRBV29-1; j_call: TRBJ1-2; d_call: TRBD1; cdr3_nt: TGCAGCGTTGAAAGGACAGGGGGACTTGGCTACACCTTC; cdr3_aa: CSVERTGGLGYTF
cdr3_length: 10; clone_size: many; v_call: TRBV5-1; j_call: TRBJ2-5; d_call: -; cdr3_nt: TGCGCCAGCAGCGGGGAGACCCAGTACTTC; cdr3_aa: CASSGETQYF
cdr3_length: 12; clone_size: many; v_call: TRBV5-1; j_call: TRBJ1-1; d_call: -; cdr3_nt: TGCGCCCCCAACCGAGGGGTCACTGAAGCTTTCTTT; cdr3_aa: CAPNRGVTEAFF
cdr3_length: 16; clone_size: many; v_call: TRBV28; j_call: TRBJ2-7; d_call: -; cdr3_nt: TGTGCCAGCAGTTTATGGGGCGGGGGCGGAGTCCACGAGCAGTACTTC; cdr3_aa: CASSLWGGGGVHEQYF
cdr3_length: 13; clone_size: medium-sized; v_call: TRBV6-6; j_call: TRBJ2-1; d_call: -; cdr3_nt: TGTGCCAGCAGTTACAATCGCGGGGATGAGCAGTTCTTC; cdr3_aa: CASSYNRGDEQFF
cdr3_length: 15; clone_size: many; v_call: TRBV5-6; j_call: TRBJ2-5; d_call: TRBD1; cdr3_nt: TGTGCCAGCAGCGGGGGGACAGGGGGCGCAGAGACCCAGTACTTC; cdr3_aa: CASSGGTGGAETQYF
cdr3_length: 13; clone_size: many; v_call: TRBV7-2; j_call: TRBJ2-3; d_call: -; cdr3_nt: TGTGCCAGCAGCACCGGGGCGACAGATACGCAGTATTTT; cdr3_aa: CASSTGATDTQYF
cdr3_length: 14; clone_size: many; v_call: TRBV7-2; j_call: TRBJ1-4; d_call: TRBD1; cdr3_nt: TGTGCCAGCAGCGCGGGACAGATGAATGAAAAACTGTTTTTT; cdr3_aa: CASSAGQMNEKLFF
cdr3_length: 17; clone_size: many; v_call: TRBV7-9; j_call: TRBJ2-1; d_call: -; cdr3_nt: TGTGCCAGCAGCGCAGGACAACTCAGGACCTCCTACAATGAGCAGTTCTTC; cdr3_aa: CASSAGQLRTSYNEQFF
cdr3_length: 11; clone_size: -; v_call: TRBV6-5; j_call: TRBJ2-1; d_call: -; cdr3_nt: TGTGCCAGCAGTCTAGACAATGGGCAGTTCTTC; cdr3_aa: CASSLDNGQFF
cdr3_length: 14; clone_size: many; v_call: TRBV2; j_call: TRBJ2-3; d_call: -; cdr3_nt: TGTGCCAGCAGTGACTCTCTAAGCACAGATACGCAGTATTTT; cdr3_aa: CASSDSLSTDTQYF
cdr3_length: 17; clone_size: many; v_call: TRBV7-2; j_call: TRBJ2-3; d_call: -; cdr3_nt: TGTGCCAGCAGCTTAGAGGGGGGGGCAGGGTTGAAAGATACGCAGTATTTT; cdr3_aa: CASSLEGGAGLKDTQYF
cdr3_length: 15; clone_size: -; v_call: TRBV7-2; j_call: TRBJ2-7; d_call: TRBD2; cdr3_nt: TGTGCCAGCAGCTTAGTCGGGGGGGCAAACGACGAGCAGTACTTC; cdr3_aa: CASSLVGGANDEQYF
cdr3_length: 15; clone_size: -; v_call: TRBV20-1; j_call: TRBJ1-5; d_call: -; cdr3_nt: TGCAGTGCTAGTGGGGGGGACCTCCGTGATCAGCCCCAGCATTTT; cdr3_aa: CSASGGDLRDQPQHF
cdr3_length: 15; clone_size: many; v_call: TRBV28; j_call: TRBJ2-1; d_call: -; cdr3_nt: TGTGCCAGCAGTTATGACCATCCAGTAAACAATGAGCAGTTCTTC; cdr3_aa: CASSYDHPVNNEQFF
cdr3_length: 14; clone_size: many; v_call: TRBV9; j_call: TRBJ2-1; d_call: TRBD2; cdr3_nt: TGTGCCAGCAGCGTTAGCGGGGGCTACAATGAGCAGTTCTTC; cdr3_aa: CASSVSGGYNEQFF
cdr3_length: 15; clone_size: many; v_call: TRBV19; j_call: TRBJ2-2; d_call: -; cdr3_nt: TGTGCCAGTAGTATCTCCGTCCTCCCCACCGGGGAGCTGTTTTTT; cdr3_aa: CASSISVLPTGELFF
cdr3_length: 14; clone_size: -; v_call: TRBV29-1; j_call: TRBJ2-3; d_call: -; cdr3_nt: TGCAGCGTTGCGGACAGTTATAGCAATCAGCCCCAGTATTTT; cdr3_aa: CSVADSYSNQPQYF
cdr3_length: 13; clone_size: many; v_call: TRBV28; j_call: TRBJ1-5; d_call: -; cdr3_nt: TGTGCCAGCAAGGGCCCAGGCAATCAGCCCCAGCATTTT; cdr3_aa: CASKGPGNQPQHF
cdr3_length: 14; clone_size: many; v_call: TRBV29-1; j_call: TRBJ2-5; d_call: -; cdr3_nt: TGCAGCGCTCAGAGGATGGGGGCCTCAGAGACCCAGTACTTC; cdr3_aa: CSAQRMGASETQYF
cdr3_length: 15; clone_size: few; v_call: TRBV3-1; j_call: TRBJ2-6; d_call: -; cdr3_nt: TGTGCCAGCAGCCAACATGGGGGTGGGGCCAACGTCCTGACTTTC; cdr3_aa: CASSQHGGGANVLTF
cdr3_length: 13; clone_size: many; v_call: TRBV20-1; j_call: TRBJ1-2; d_call: TRBD1; cdr3_nt: TGCTCGGTAGGGCAGGGGGCTAACTATGGCTACACCTTC; cdr3_aa: CSVGQGANYGYTF
cdr3_length: 16; clone_size: many; v_call: TRBV19; j_call: TRBJ2-1; d_call: -; cdr3_nt: TGTGCCAGTACCAGGACTGGTGGGGCCATGTACAATGAGCAGTTCTTC; cdr3_aa: CASTRTGGAMYNEQFF
cdr3_length: 15; clone_size: many; v_call: TRBV28; j_call: TRBJ1-2; d_call: TRBD1; cdr3_nt: TGTGCCAGCAGTTCCCCTCACAGGGGCCACTATGGCTACACCTTC; cdr3_aa: CASSSPHRGHYGYTF